The 27 T cell receptor beta chains in this list originate from one sample, sequenced in a study of vaccination and CD4 T cells after COVID-19. Their specific antigens are unknown. Researchers used the Oncomine TCR Beta short-read assay to sequence DNA from cultured CD4+ T cells. TCRdb re-derived calls from the PCR reads in MiXCR, one entry per CDR3 protein. The sample has approximately 16,000 distinct CDR3 sequences, 21% seen once. The treatment is: roughly 10-day PBMC culture with coronavirus spike peptide pools or control peptides (ViraFEST assay). This specimen was CD4+ T cells from blood, cultured in vitro, taken before SARS-CoV-2 vaccination. Receptor source: a human donor who received a COVID-19 vaccine.

This clonotype was seen only a few times. The rearrangement uses TRBV12-5 and TRBJ2-7; tentatively, D is TRBD1 (6 bases). This CDR3 region has 15 residues. The germline gives CDR1 LGHNT, CDR2 FRNRAP. V was trimmed by 6 bases and J by 2 bases, leaving 17 bases between them. The CDR3 region is CASGHTGTLTYEQYF. The CDR3 DNA reads as TGTGCTAGTGGCCATACAGGGACGTTAACCTACGAGCAGTACTTC.

By proportion, this clonotype is medium-sized. The chain has TRBV30 and TRBJ2-3; 9 bases map to TRBD1. Germline lookup yields CDR1 GTSNPN and CDR2 SVGIG (reference sequence). This CDR3 has 16 residues. V shed 2 bases and J 0 bases; nucleotides not matched to a gene: 6. The CDR3 here is CAWSIGTGLSTDTQYF. CDR3 nucleotides: TGTGCCTGGAGTATCGGGACAGGGCTTAGCACAGATACGCAGTATTTT.

J is TRBJ1-2 and V is TRBV7-9; D ambiguous. The CDR3 runs to 12 residues. The V end lost 7 bases, the J end lost 7 bases, and 13 bases lay between the germline ends. Germline V gene data show CDR1 as SEHNR and CDR2 as FQNEAQ (reference sequence). CDR3 sequence reads: CASTVMEIGYTF. The CDR3 DNA reads TGTGCCAGCACCGTGATGGAAATTGGCTACACCTTC.

This clonotype showed up just a few times. The chain carries TRBV7-9 and TRBJ2-5; D may be TRBD1 (6 bases). The CDR3 consists of 14 residues. V lost 3 bases and J lost 5, with 13 bases in between. Germline V gene lookup returns CDR1 SEHNR and CDR2 FQNEAQ (reference sequence). The CDR3 region is CASSFVQGRETQYF. For the CDR3, the DNA is TGTGCCAGCAGCTTCGTACAGGGTCGCGAGACCCAGTACTTC.

The chain joins TRBV10-1 to TRBJ2-3, with a tentative D call TRBD2 (5 bases). The CDR3 extends over 16 amino acids. Germline V CDR1 and CDR2: WNHNN, SYGVQD (reference sequence). With 0 bases removed from V and 0 bases from J, the gap between germline ends came to 10 bases. DNA of the CDR3: TGCGCCAGCAGTGAGTCAAGGCTAGCTAGCACAGATACGCAGTATTTT. Translating gives CASSESRLASTDTQYF.

This clonotype is classed as medium-sized. The rearrangement uses TRBV5-6 and TRBJ2-7; 13 bases align to TRBD2. The trim removed 0 bases at V and 6 bases at J, leaving 6 bases unmatched. The germline V gene encodes CDR1 SGHDT and CDR2 YYEEEE. The CDR3 is 16 amino acids. The chain's CDR3 is CASSLVTSGGAAEQYF. The CDR3 nucleotides read TGTGCCAGCAGCTTGGTTACTAGCGGGGGGGCCGCCGAGCAGTACTTC.

This sequence joins TRBV11-2 and TRBJ2-5; TRBD2 aligns across 8 bases. V shed 0 bases and J 5 bases; nucleotides not matched to a gene: 8. CDR1 SGHAT and CDR2 FQNNGV come from the germline V gene. The CDR3 length is 16 residues. The CDR3 protein is CASSLDTGGVGETQYF. The CDR3 nucleotides are TGTGCCAGCAGCTTAGATACGGGAGGGGTTGGGGAGACCCAGTACTTC.

The V and J genes are TRBV5-1 and TRBJ2-2; D gene ambiguous. V shed 0 bases and J shed 7 bases, with 7 bases lying between them. Germline-derived CDR1 and CDR2 are SGHRS and YFSETQ. The length of the CDR3 is 13 residues. The CDR3 region has the DNA TGCGCCAGCAGCTTGGATGTCGGCGGGGAGCTGTTTTTT. Translated: CASSLDVGGELFF.

A remark on this clonotype: The CDR3 carries no conserved terminal phenylalanine or tryptophan, so it likely arises from a read error. CDR3 residues: CASSYSTNQPQHL. CDR3 in DNA: TGTGCCAGCAGTTACTCGACTAACCAGCCCCAGCATCTT. The genes are TRBV6-5 and TRBJ1-5; unclear D gene. Germline V gene data show CDR1 as MNHEY and CDR2 as SVGAGI. V lost 0 bases, J lost 7 bases, and 7 bases lay in between. This CDR3 contains 13 residues.

This clonotype has a handful of counts. V gene TRBV11-3 combines with J gene TRBJ2-7; possible D gene TRBD2, 6 bases. The V gene's germline CDR1 is SGHNT and CDR2 YENEEA. The V and J ends lost 1 base and 6 bases respectively, with 10 bases between them. The CDR3 covers 13 residues. CDR3 sequence: CASSLGAAGEQYF. CDR3 bases: TGTGCCAGCAGCTTAGGGGCAGCGGGCGAGCAGTACTTC.

V is TRBV5-1 and J is TRBJ1-3; TRBD1 matches 8 bases. This CDR3 comprises 15 residues. V gave up 4 bases and J gave up 3 bases; unmatched junction bases: 6. In germline, CDR1 is SGHRS, CDR2 YFSETQ. The CDR3 region is CASSPPDRGGNTIYF. In DNA, the CDR3 is TGCGCCAGCAGCCCCCCAGACAGGGGTGGAAACACCATATATTTT.

This chain joins TRBV19 and TRBJ2-5; TRBD1 or TRBD2 may be the D gene (6 bases each). CDR3 length: 13 amino acids. The germline V gene has CDR1 LNHDA and CDR2 SQIVND (reference sequence). Trimming removed 2 bases at V and 13 bases at J, with 17 bases between. The CDR3 DNA sequence: TGTGCCAGTAGTATAAGAGGTGGTGGGGGGCCGTACTTC. It yields the protein CASSIRGGGGPYF.

The J gene is TRBJ2-3, the V gene TRBV6-1, with 9 bases aligning to TRBD1. Germline assignment: CDR1 MNHNS and CDR2 SASEGT. The CDR3 length is 14 residues. V lost 6 bases and J lost 5; bases outside the gene matches: 6. The chain's CDR3 is CASSPGQGVDTQYF. CDR3 sequence (DNA): TGTGCCAGCAGCCCGGGACAGGGTGTAGATACGCAGTATTTT.

This clonotype was counted only a few times. Here the CDR3 DNA reads TGTGCCAGCAGGCCCGGGACTAGTCCGTGGGAGACCCAGTACTTC. This gives the protein CASRPGTSPWETQYF. This sequence joins TRBV2 and TRBJ2-5; the match to TRBD2 covers 8 bases. The germline V gene has CDR1 SNHLY and CDR2 FYNNEI. CDR3 length equals 15 residues. V trimming: 6 bases; J trimming: 5 bases; junction bases outside the gene matches: 11.

The V call is TRBV4-2, the J call TRBJ1-3, with D maybe TRBD1 (5 bases). CDR1 is LGHNA and CDR2 is YNFKEQ in the germline V gene. The CDR3 runs 15 residues. Trimming cost V 6 bases and J 1 base, with 13 bases left between them. CDR3 sequence (DNA): TGTGCCAGCAGTCGACTGGGGACTTCTGGAAACACCATATATTTT. It translates to CASSRLGTSGNTIYF.

The V gene is TRBV12-5, the J gene TRBJ2-3; the match to TRBD1 covers 10 bases. Germline CDR1 LGHNT, CDR2 FRNRAP. After removal of 4 bases from V and 3 bases from J, the junction contained 7 bases not matched to a gene. CDR3 size: 16 residues. CDR3 sequence reads: CASGSGTGVGTDTQYF. In nucleotides, the CDR3 is TGTGCTAGTGGTTCCGGGACAGGGGTAGGAACAGATACGCAGTATTTT.

Remarks on this clonotype: The CDR3 does not end in the conserved phenylalanine or tryptophan, so this is likely a read error. This chain uses TRBV7-8 with TRBJ1-1; D unresolved. The CDR3 runs 13 residues. With 7 bases removed from V and 2 bases from J, the gap between germline ends came to 11 bases. Germline assignment: CDR1 SGHVS and CDR2 FQNEAQ. CDR3 residues: CASTPTPNTEAFS. The CDR3 DNA follows: TGTGCCAGCACCCCTACACCAAACACTGAAGCTTTCTCT.

The genes are TRBV7-8 and TRBJ2-3, with 9 bases matching TRBD1. Per the germline V gene, CDR1 is SGHVS and CDR2 is FQNEAQ. The CDR3 is 16 residues long. V was clipped by 6 bases and J by 3 bases; unmatched bases: 10. The CDR3 protein is CASSSDRGFRTDTQYF. CDR3 in DNA: TGTGCCAGCAGTTCGGACAGGGGATTTAGGACAGATACGCAGTATTTT.

This clonotype is deemed medium-sized. The CDR3 sequence: CASSRGRSSYNEQFF. The CDR3 DNA reads TGTGCCAGCAGTAGAGGACGGAGCTCCTACAATGAGCAGTTCTTC. The V call is TRBV11-3, the J call TRBJ2-1; D is unclear. The germline V gene has CDR1 SGHNT and CDR2 YENEEA. The CDR3 length is 15 residues. V shed 6 bases and J shed 0 bases, with 12 bases lying between them.

This clonotype has just one count. V usage is TRBV5-1 and J usage is TRBJ1-6; D remains ambiguous. Trimming stripped 0 bases from V and 13 bases from J, with 11 bases between. The V gene's germline CDR1 is SGHRS and CDR2 YFSETQ. The CDR3 consists of 13 residues. This CDR3 is CASSLATGDPLHF. Here the CDR3 DNA reads TGCGCCAGCAGCTTGGCCACGGGAGACCCCCTCCACTTT. The full variable domain, its missing parts supplied by reference TRBV5-1 and TRBJ1-6, is KAGVTQTPRYLIKTRGQQVTLSCSPISGHRSVSWYQQTPGQGLQFLFEYFSETQRNKGNFPGRFSGRQFSNSRSEMNVSTLELGDSALYLCASSLATGDPLHFGNGTRLTVT.

This clonotype was detected only a few times. The chain carries TRBV23-1 and TRBJ2-3, with 10 bases aligning to TRBD1. TRBV23-1 is reported as an ORF; its role is uncertain. The CDR3 runs 15 residues. J gave up 5 bases and V 3 bases, and 5 bases lay outside the gene matches. The CDR3 spells CASSHERTGGDTQYF. CDR3 nucleotide sequence: TGCGCCAGCAGTCACGAGCGGACAGGGGGAGATACGCAGTATTTT.

J is TRBJ2-3 and V is TRBV12-3 or TRBV12-4; the D is unclear. Trimming shortened V by 5 bases and J by 0 bases, and 18 bases separated the two germline ends. The CDR3 totals 17 residues. This CDR3 reads CASSLQSLGTSTDTQYF. The CDR3 DNA is TGTGCCAGCAGTCTTCAATCTCTAGGTACTAGCACAGATACGCAGTATTTT.

V and J are TRBV11-2 and TRBJ2-7, with 12 bases matching TRBD2. This CDR3 is built from 16 residues. V trimming: 6 bases; J trimming: 0 bases; junction bases outside the gene matches: 6. Germline V gene lookup returns CDR1 SGHAT and CDR2 FQNNGV. CDR3 nucleotides: TGTGCCAGCAGGACTAGCGGGGGCCTAAGCTCCTACGAGCAGTACTTC. Translated, it gives CASRTSGGLSSYEQYF.

This clonotype appeared a few times. CDR3: CASSLGTSTDTQYF. CDR3 nucleotides: TGCGCCAGCAGCCTCGGGACTAGCACAGATACGCAGTATTTT. The rearrangement joins TRBV5-1 to TRBJ2-3; D possibly corresponds to TRBD2 (6 bases). V lost 4 bases to trimming and J lost 0 bases, with 9 bases between them. The germline CDR1 and CDR2 sequences are SGHRS and YFSETQ. CDR3 length: 14 residues.

The J gene is TRBJ2-1, the V gene TRBV12-2; the DNA was not used to check the table's D call, TRBD2. TRBV12-2 is a known pseudogene. The CDR3 sequence is 14 residues long. The CDR3 region is CASRPAGLAEEQFF. DNA of the CDR3: TGTGCAAGTCGCCCGGCGGGACTAGCAGAAGAGCAGTTCTTC.

The J gene is TRBJ2-2, the V gene TRBV30; the D is unclear. V was pared by 0 bases and J by 0 bases, with 5 bases between. The CDR3 consists of 14 residues. Germline-derived CDR1 and CDR2 are GTSNPN and SVGIG (reference sequence). The CDR3 nucleotides read TGTGCCTGGAGTGTACTATCGAACACCGGGGAGCTGTTTTTT. It yields the protein CAWSVLSNTGELFF. The complete variable domain, with remaining parts taken from reference TRBV30 and TRBJ2-2, reads SQTIHQWPATLVQPVGSPLSLECTVEGTSNPNLYWYRQAAGRGLQLLFYSVGIGQISSEVPQNLSASRPQDRQFILSSKKLLLSDSGFYLCAWSVLSNTGELFFGEGSRLTVL.

This chain joins TRBV5-4 and TRBJ2-7; 7 bases fit TRBD1. V shed 4 bases, J shed 1 base, and the junction held 8 bases outside the gene matches. The CDR3 consists of 15 residues. Germline CDR1 is SGHNT and CDR2 is YYREEE (reference sequence). The DNA for the CDR3 is TGTGCCAGCAGCCCCCGTACAGGGGAGTCCTACGAGCAGTACTTC. Translated, it gives CASSPRTGESYEQYF.